What follows is one T cell receptor beta chain and its context. This CDR3 has 13 amino acids. V lost 5 bases, J lost 8 bases, and 10 bases lay in between. Germline CDR1 MNHNY, CDR2 SVGAGI (reference sequence). The assay was immunoSEQ multiplex PCR, and TCRdb's table has in-frame clones only and misses some. The sample has approximately 52,000 clones, approximately 89% seen once; the top ten hold 3% to 3.5%. These data come from a study of blood T cell repertoires in COVID-19. The TCR was taken from a man in his fifties or sixties with acute or convalescent COVID-19. The chain couples TRBV6-6 to TRBJ1-6; D unclear. Sequencing was performed on peripheral blood. In nucleotides, the CDR3 is TGTGCCAGCAGTCCCCGGGGAGATTCACCCCTCCACTTT. Its protein product is CASSPRGDSPLHF.